These 4 T cell receptor beta chains originate from one sample sequenced in a study of blood T cell repertoires in COVID-19. Assay: immunoSEQ multiplex PCR; the TCRdb copy retains only in-frame clones and omits some. This table holds some 330,000 clones, approximately 87% found once. The sequenced material came from peripheral blood. The receptors stem from a woman between 50 and 59 years old with active or convalescent COVID-19.

This clone was seen once. The chain is built from TRBV19 and TRBJ2-3; tentative D call: TRBD2 (6 bases). Germline assignment: CDR1 LNHDA and CDR2 SQIVND (reference sequence). V shed 8 bases and J shed 2 bases, with 14 bases lying between them. The CDR3 spans 14 residues. The CDR3 here is CASGHRGYTDTQYF. The CDR3 DNA is TGTGCCAGTGGACACCGGGGGTACACAGATACGCAGTATTTT.

This sequence joins TRBV28 and TRBJ2-1; 8 nucleotides agree with TRBD1. Germline V gene data show CDR1 as MDHEN and CDR2 as SYDVKM. The junction had 7 bases not matched to a gene; V was cut back by 6 bases and J by 3 bases. The CDR3 covers 15 residues. The CDR3: CASRLGQAGYNEQFF. The CDR3, as DNA: TGTGCCAGCAGACTGGGACAGGCTGGCTACAATGAGCAGTTCTTC.

This rearrangement joins TRBV7-2 to TRBJ1-1, with TRBD1 identical over 7 bases. Germline trimming cut 5 bases from V and 1 base from J; bases unmatched to any gene: 7. CDR3 length: 15 amino acids. Per germline, CDR1 SGHTA and CDR2 FQGNSA. CDR3 sequence (DNA): TGTGCCAGCAGCCACCCCGGGACAGAGAACACTGAAGCTTTCTTT. It is translated as CASSHPGTENTEAFF.

This clone was observed a handful of times. The genes are TRBV11-2 and TRBJ1-6, with 12 bases matching TRBD1. There are 17 residues in the CDR3. The ends lost 5 bases at V and 5 bases at J; junction bases unmatched: 7. Germline V lookup: CDR1 SGHAT, CDR2 FQNNGV. The CDR3 reads CASSGRDRGPDNSPLHF. The CDR3 DNA is TGTGCCAGCAGCGGCCGGGACAGGGGGCCAGATAATTCACCCCTCCACTTT.